The entry below gives a single TCR beta chain sequence along with its context. Its antigen is still unknown. No base quality information exists; no much larger clone differs at one position. This entry comes from a study of graft-versus-host responses after intestinal transplantation (dated by TCRdb to the early 2020s). Study-wide context: Multivisceral, liver-intestinal, or isolated intestinal transplants were received by the recipients. Bulk TCR-beta CDR3 sequencing was used to track graft-versus-host and host-versus-graft alloreactive T cell clones in the graft, circulation and bone marrow after intestinal transplantation. Every recipient was given anti-thymocyte globulin induction, followed by about three years of maintenance tacrolimus and steroids. To identify alloreactive clones, pre-transplant mixed lymphocyte reaction products were sequenced and compared with unstimulated pre-transplant donor and recipient T cells. Samples from three later patients were sequenced in-house on an Illumina MiSeq with MiXCR processing rather than by the commercial service. Donor T cell macrochimerism was defined as a peak of at least 4% donor T cells among recipient peripheral blood mononuclear cells. The cohort enrolled some 24 intestinal transplant recipients, one of whom was a retransplant, and 3 patients without pretransplant specimens were excluded.

What the research found in general, with its limitations: GvH clones were detected in recipient bone marrow, and some of these GvH clones were observed earlier in ileal mucosa or blood, consistent with an intestinal mucosal origin. The relatively low number and heterogeneity of intestinal transplant patients limited the conclusions. High GvH to HvG T cell clonal ratios were observed in the allografts of patients with donor T cell macrochimerism. Early after transplant, declines in HvG clones were associated with peak levels of circulating GvH clones.

CDR1 MDHEN and CDR2 SYDVKM were looked up in the germline V gene. Counted from cysteine to phenylalanine, this CDR3 has 10 amino acids. Only the CDR3 portion is preserved as DNA: 30 bases, with reading frame beginning at the first base. V gives up 6 bases and J gives up 5 bases, and the segment between their germline ends measures 5 bases. The method was the immunoSEQ multiplex PCR assay. In most patients, genomic DNA was isolated using the Qiagen DNeasy Blood and Tissue Kit and sent frozen to Adaptive Biotechnologies for TCR sequencing. For most patients, genomic DNA was subjected to high-throughput TCR-beta CDR3 sequencing by Adaptive Biotechnologies. Turning to the authors' computational methods: TCR sequencing data for around 20 patients were retrieved from Adaptive's ImmunoSEQ software; three other patients were processed with MiXCR and VDJtools. To correct CD4 versus CD8 sorting errors, any sequence found in both subsets at a frequency ratio below 5:1 was removed. CDR3 nucleotide sequences shared between donor and recipient were removed because the origin of such sequences could not be assigned. Alloreactive clones required at least 2-fold expansion over unstimulated cells and minimum CFSE-low frequency of 0.002% (template counts) or 0.001% (read counts). A clone was considered mappable if detected in the sequenced pre-transplant spleen, lymph node, or MLR CFSE-low populations of the donor or recipient. Cumulative frequency of alloreactive clones was calculated as a percentage of all sequences weighted by copy number. TCRdb stores this immuneACCESS table with in-frame sequences only. Part of the clones is absent; in the studies checked, under half of the shortfall reflects unresolved V genes, and no reason is known for the rest. That table is the source of V, J and clone size, and D and trimming were worked out from the DNA. The sample table shows approximately 90,000 clones, and around 90% are seen once. Under 6.5% of the sample rests with the top ten.

The time point label of this sample denotes: cells obtained before transplantation from donor or recipient. CD3+CD4+ and CD3+CD8+ populations were FACS-sorted from unstimulated pre-transplant donor and recipient cells taken from spleen or lymph nodes. The sample was unstimulated CD8+ T cells sorted from spleen or lymph node cells, taken before intestinal transplant. The TCR sequence derives from a human donor who received an intestinal transplant. The chain employs TRBV28 and TRBJ2-7, and perhaps TRBD1 as D gene, on 5 matching bases. The sequence in DNA is TGTGCCAGCAGGGGGCACGAGCAGTACTTC. Its coded protein is CASRGHEQYF.